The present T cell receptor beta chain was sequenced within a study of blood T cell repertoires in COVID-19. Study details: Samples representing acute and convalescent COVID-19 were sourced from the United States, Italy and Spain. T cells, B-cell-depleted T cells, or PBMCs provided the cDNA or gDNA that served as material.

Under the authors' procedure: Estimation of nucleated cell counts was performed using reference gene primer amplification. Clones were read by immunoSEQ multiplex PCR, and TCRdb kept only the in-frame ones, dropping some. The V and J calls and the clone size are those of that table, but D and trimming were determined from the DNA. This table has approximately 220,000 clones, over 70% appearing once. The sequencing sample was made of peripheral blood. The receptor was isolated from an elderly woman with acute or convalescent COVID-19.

The CDR3 spells CASSPGTGIKNTEAFF. Here the CDR3 DNA reads TGTGCCAGCAGCCCTGGAACAGGAATTAAGAACACTGAAGCTTTCTTT. The chain carries TRBV7-8 and TRBJ1-1; maybe TRBD1 (5 bases). Germline loops: CDR1 SGHVS, CDR2 FQNEAQ. The CDR3 runs to 16 residues. V was pared by 5 bases and J by 1 base, with 17 bases between.